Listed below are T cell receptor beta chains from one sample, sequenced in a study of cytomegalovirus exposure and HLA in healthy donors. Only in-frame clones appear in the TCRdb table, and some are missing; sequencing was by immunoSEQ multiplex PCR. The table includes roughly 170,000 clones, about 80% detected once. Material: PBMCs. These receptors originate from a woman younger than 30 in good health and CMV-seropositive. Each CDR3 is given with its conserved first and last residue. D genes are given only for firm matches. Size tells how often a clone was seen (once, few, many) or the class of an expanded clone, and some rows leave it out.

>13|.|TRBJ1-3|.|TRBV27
CASSLAAGNTIYF
TGTGCCAGCAGTTTAGCGGCTGGAAACACCATATATTTT
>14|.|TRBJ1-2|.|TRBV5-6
CASSLGRITDGYTF
TGTGCCAGCAGCTTGGGTCGAATTACGGATGGCTACACCTTC
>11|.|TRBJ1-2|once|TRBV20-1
CSASDSYGYTF
TGCAGTGCTAGCGACAGCTATGGCTACACCTTC
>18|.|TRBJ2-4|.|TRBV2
CASRWTAVPGQSDSIQYF
TGTGCCAGCAGATGGACCGCGGTCCCCGGACAATCGGATAGCATTCAGTACTTC
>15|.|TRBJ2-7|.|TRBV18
CASTGGGSSSYEQYF
TGTGCCAGCACCGGAGGCGGGTCAAGCTCCTACGAGCAGTACTTC
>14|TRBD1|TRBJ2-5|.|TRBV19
CASSRSGGTETQYF
TGTGCCAGTAGTCGGTCAGGGGGTACGGAGACCCAGTACTTC
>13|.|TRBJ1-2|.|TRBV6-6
CASIRGAGYGYTF
TGTGCCAGCATTCGGGGGGCTGGGTATGGCTACACCTTC
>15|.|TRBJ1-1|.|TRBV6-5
CASSYRELVNTEAFF
TGTGCCAGCAGCTACAGGGAGCTAGTGAACACTGAAGCTTTCTTT
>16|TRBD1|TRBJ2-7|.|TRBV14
CASSPQRDRGLYEQYF
TGTGCCAGCAGCCCACAAAGGGACAGGGGGCTCTACGAGCAGTACTTC
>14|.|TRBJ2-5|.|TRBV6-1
CASSDFPGQETQYF
TGTGCCAGCAGTGATTTTCCAGGGCAAGAGACCCAGTACTTC
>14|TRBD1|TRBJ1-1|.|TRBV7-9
CASSSGQAFGEAFF
TGTGCCAGCAGCTCGGGACAGGCGTTCGGGGAAGCTTTCTTT
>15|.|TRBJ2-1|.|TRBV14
CASSQPLQFYNEQFF
TGTGCCAGCAGCCAACCACTACAATTTTACAATGAGCAGTTCTTC
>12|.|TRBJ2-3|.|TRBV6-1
CASSDAADTQYF
TGTGCCAGCAGTGATGCAGCAGATACGCAGTATTTT
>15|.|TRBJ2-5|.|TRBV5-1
CASSPGTSVKETQYF
TGCGCCAGCAGCCCCGGGACAAGCGTCAAAGAGACCCAGTACTTC
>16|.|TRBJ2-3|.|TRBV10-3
CAISESPGRFTDTQYF
TGTGCCATCAGTGAGTCCCCCGGGAGATTCACAGATACGCAGTATTTT
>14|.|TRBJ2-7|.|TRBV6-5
CASTPQEGWYEQYF
TGTGCCAGCACCCCTCAGGAGGGATGGTACGAGCAGTACTTC
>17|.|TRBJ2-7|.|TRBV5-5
CASSLRVGQVRSYEQYF
TGTGCCAGCAGCTTGAGGGTGGGGCAGGTTCGCTCCTACGAGCAGTACTTC
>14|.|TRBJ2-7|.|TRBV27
CASSSGHNSYEQYF
TGTGCCAGCAGTTCCGGACACAACTCCTACGAGCAGTACTTC
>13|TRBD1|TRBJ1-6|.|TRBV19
CASRGQDNSPLHF
TGTGCCAGCCGGGGACAGGATAATTCACCCCTCCACTTT
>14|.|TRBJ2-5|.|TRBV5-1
CASSLRGIQETQYF
TGCGCCAGCAGCCTCCGGGGAATTCAAGAGACCCAGTACTTC
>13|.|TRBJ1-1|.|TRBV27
CASSPSGSTEAFF
TGTGCCAGCAGTCCTTCAGGGTCGACTGAAGCTTTCTTT
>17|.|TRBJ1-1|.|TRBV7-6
CASSLRGGGSGSTEAFF
TGTGCCAGCAGCTTACGCGGGGGTGGGAGCGGGAGCACTGAAGCTTTCTTT
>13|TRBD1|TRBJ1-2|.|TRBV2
CASMSQGAWGYTF
TGTGCCAGCATGTCCCAGGGGGCATGGGGCTACACCTTC